This TCR beta chain stems from a study of blood T cell repertoires in COVID-19. Study-level background: The origin of the acute and convalescent COVID-19 samples was the United States, Italy and Spain. PBMCs, B-cell-depleted T cells, or T cells were the source of the cDNA or gDNA that made up the material.

Profiling relied on immunoSEQ multiplex PCR, and the TCRdb table lists in-frame clones only, not all of them. This table has roughly 64,000 clones, over 75% appearing once. The CDR3 spans 15 residues. Germline trimming cut 4 bases from V and 8 bases from J; bases unmatched to any gene: 6. Germline assignment: CDR1 SGHRS and CDR2 YFSETQ. Sequencing was carried out using peripheral blood. The sequence was collected from a man aged 50 or older with active COVID-19. J is TRBJ2-1 and V is TRBV5-1; the match to TRBD2 covers 13 bases. The DNA for the CDR3 is TGCGCCAGCAGCCCTGGACTAGCGGGAGAGGATGAGCAGTTCTTC. Its translation: CASSPGLAGEDEQFF.